Below are 21 T cell receptor beta chains sequenced from a single sample in a study of blood T cell repertoires in COVID-19. The table came from immunoSEQ multiplex PCR; TCRdb's copy has only in-frame clones and leaves some out. This repertoire shows 210,000 or so clones, 83% found once; its top ten account for under 3%. The material sequenced was peripheral blood. All receptors derive from a man aged 50 to 60 with active or convalescent COVID-19.

The V call is TRBV2, the J call TRBJ1-5; D is perhaps TRBD1 (6 bases). Germline V gives CDR1 SNHLY, CDR2 FYNNEI. Deletions cut 3 bases from V and 6 bases from J, with 15 bases between. This CDR3 spans 15 amino acids. The CDR3 protein is CASSDLQGVSQPQHF. CDR3 DNA: TGTGCCAGCAGTGACCTACAGGGAGTTAGTCAGCCCCAGCATTTT.

The chain links TRBV20-1 to TRBJ1-4, with unresolved D. CDR3 size: 13 residues. Germline CDR1 and CDR2: DFQATT and SNEGSKA (reference sequence). V lost 3 bases to trimming and J lost 3 bases, with 8 bases between them. The DNA for the CDR3 is TGCAGTGCTAGTTGGGCTTCTAATGAAAAACTGTTTTTT. Translating gives CSASWASNEKLFF.

This chain uses TRBV6-6 with TRBJ1-1; D uncertain. V was cut by 2 bases and J by 3 bases, with 10 bases left in between. This CDR3 has 14 residues. The germline V gene has CDR1 MNHNY and CDR2 SVGAGI (reference sequence). Here the CDR3 reads CASSYTPGDTEAFF. The CDR3, as DNA: TGTGCCAGCAGTTACACACCAGGTGACACTGAAGCTTTCTTT.

V gene TRBV5-6 combines with J gene TRBJ1-2; TRBD1 matches 7 bases. Germline loops: CDR1 SGHDT, CDR2 YYEEEE. The CDR3 loop spans 13 amino acids. After removal of 3 bases from V and 4 bases from J, the junction contained 3 bases not matched to a gene. The CDR3 loop is CASSSGQIYGYTF. CDR3 bases: TGTGCCAGCAGCTCGGGACAGATCTATGGCTACACCTTC.

Here the CDR3 DNA reads TGTGCCAGCAGTTTTCCCCGGGACAGGGCAAGCTATGGCTACACCTTC. It is translated as CASSFPRDRASYGYTF. This sequence joins TRBV28 and TRBJ1-2; 9 bases are shared with TRBD1. Germline values: CDR1 MDHEN, CDR2 SYDVKM. Trimming removed 3 bases from V and 4 bases from J; junction bases left unmatched: 9. CDR3 size: 16 residues.

The chain recombines TRBV28 with TRBJ2-2, with 8 bases that match TRBD1. V dropped 7 bases and J dropped 1; count of bases not matched to a gene: 8. The CDR3 contains 16 residues. Germline CDR1 reads MDHEN; CDR2 reads SYDVKM. CDR3 in amino acids: CASTFPGTGNTGELFF. The CDR3 region has the DNA TGTGCCAGCACCTTTCCCGGGACAGGGAACACCGGGGAGCTGTTTTTT.

V gene TRBV5-4 combines with J gene TRBJ1-6; 7 nucleotides match TRBD1. The germline CDR1 and CDR2 sequences are SGHNT and YYREEE (reference sequence). This CDR3 has 16 amino acids. With V trimmed by 4 bases and J by 5 bases, 9 bases remained unmatched. CDR3 in amino acids: CASSPLRDSDNSPLHF. CDR3 in DNA: TGTGCCAGCAGCCCCCTCCGGGACAGCGATAATTCACCCCTCCACTTT.

The V gene is TRBV5-4, the J gene TRBJ2-7, with D tentatively TRBD2 (6 bases). Trimming left V 4 bases short and J 6 bases short, with 17 bases between. Looked up from germline, CDR1 is SGHNT and CDR2 is YYREEE (reference sequence). The CDR3 has 14 residues. The CDR3 spells CASSTRRGGGEQYF. As DNA, the CDR3 is TGTGCCAGCAGCACTAGGCGGGGTGGGGGCGAGCAGTACTTC. The full variable domain, with the rest looked up from reference TRBV5-4 and TRBJ2-7, is ETGVTQSPTHLIKTRGQQVTLRCSSQSGHNTVSWYQQALGQGPQFIFQYYREEENGRGNFPPRFSGLQFPNYSSELNVNALELDDSALYLCASSTRRGGGEQYFGPGTRLTVT.

V is TRBV5-5 and J is TRBJ2-5, with 13 bases fitting TRBD2. This CDR3 is built from 18 residues. Germline V gives CDR1 SGHKS, CDR2 YYEKEE (reference sequence). Trimming took 3 bases from V and 5 from J; bases not matched to a gene: 13. The DNA for the CDR3 is TGTGCCAGCAGCTCTCCCGGACTAGCGGGGGCCGGAGGGGAGACCCAGTACTTC. Protein: CASSSPGLAGAGGETQYF.

J is TRBJ2-7 and V is TRBV27; D might be TRBD1 (5 bases). The germline V and J ends were trimmed by 1 base and 3 bases, with 16 bases remaining between them. Germline lookup yields CDR1 MNHEY and CDR2 SMNVEV (reference sequence). This CDR3 is built from 16 residues. CDR3 sequence: CASSLLGRVGIYEQYF. In DNA, the CDR3 is TGTGCCAGCAGTTTATTGGGCAGGGTAGGTATCTACGAGCAGTACTTC.

The chain is built from TRBV2 and TRBJ2-1; D is unclear. Germline CDR1 and CDR2: SNHLY and FYNNEI. Trimming took off 6 bases at V and 7 bases at J, with 4 bases between the two ends. This CDR3 comprises 10 residues. CDR3 coding DNA: TGTGCCAGCAGCCGGAATGAGCAGTTCTTC. It is translated as CASSRNEQFF.

The genes are TRBV4-2 and TRBJ2-3, with TRBD2 matching over 7 bases. This CDR3 is 16 amino acids long. With 1 base clipped from V and 0 bases from J, the junction kept 4 bases outside the gene matches. Germline loops: CDR1 LGHNA, CDR2 YNFKEQ. The DNA of the CDR3 is TGTGCCAGCAGCCAAGCTACTAGCGCTAGCACAGATACGCAGTATTTT. Encoded protein: CASSQATSASTDTQYF.

This chain connects TRBV5-1 to TRBJ2-7, with D tentatively TRBD2 (5 bases). The CDR3 sequence is 14 residues long. V was pared by 1 base and J by 2 bases, with 10 bases between. CDR1 and CDR2 from the germline V gene are SGHRS and YFSETQ. The DNA of the CDR3 is TGCGCCAGCAGCTTGTTGCTAGCAGCCTACGAGCAGTACTTC. It specifies CASSLLLAAYEQYF.

This chain links TRBV9 with TRBJ2-1, with unresolved D. V was trimmed by 2 bases and J by 6 bases, leaving 12 bases between them. The germline V gene encodes CDR1 SGDLS and CDR2 YYNGEE. This CDR3 has 14 amino acids. CDR3 coding DNA: TGTGCCAGCAGCGTCCCTGGTTACTCCAATGAGCAGTTCTTC. Its translation: CASSVPGYSNEQFF.

J is TRBJ1-2 and V is TRBV19; D possibly corresponds to TRBD1 (5 bases). The germline V gene has CDR1 LNHDA and CDR2 SQIVND (reference sequence). The CDR3 spans 14 residues. Trimming removed 3 bases from V and 4 bases from J, with 12 bases in between. This CDR3 is CASSIMAGGYGYTF. The DNA of the CDR3 is TGTGCCAGTAGTATCATGGCGGGGGGCTATGGCTACACCTTC. The full variable domain, rest sourced from reference TRBV19 and TRBJ1-2, is DGGITQSPKYLFRKEGQNVTLSCEQNLNHDAMYWYRQDPGQGLRLIYYSQIVNDFQKGDIAEGYSVSREKKESFPLTVTSAQKNPTAFYLCASSIMAGGYGYTFGSGTRLTVV.

V and J are TRBV28 and TRBJ1-4, with 8 bases lining up with TRBD1. The V gene's germline CDR1 is MDHEN and CDR2 SYDVKM. This CDR3 has 15 amino acids. Germline trimming cut 4 bases from V and 7 bases from J; bases unmatched to any gene: 8. CDR3 nucleotides: TGTGCCAGCAGTTCCGACAGGGGATGGGGTGAAAAACTGTTTTTT. Translated: CASSSDRGWGEKLFF.

The chain employs TRBV6-6 and TRBJ1-1, with 8 nucleotides matching TRBD1. Germline loops: CDR1 MNHNY, CDR2 SVGAGI (reference sequence). The ends lost 2 bases at V and 3 bases at J; junction bases unmatched: 5. The CDR3 consists of 15 residues. CDR3 loop: CASSYPGQGDTEAFF. CDR3 sequence (DNA): TGTGCCAGCAGTTACCCCGGACAGGGTGACACTGAAGCTTTCTTT.

This clone was seen ten or more times. This chain's CDR3 is CASSRTTSGPAYEQYF. CDR3 bases: TGTGCCAGCTCCCGCACGACTAGCGGGCCTGCCTACGAGCAGTACTTC. V gene TRBV18 combines with J gene TRBJ2-7; 10 bases line up with TRBD2. The CDR3 loop spans 16 amino acids. Germline lookup yields CDR1 KGHSH and CDR2 LQKENI. The trim removed 6 bases at V and 2 bases at J, leaving 10 bases unmatched.

This clone was picked up a small number of times. The chain combines TRBV3-1 (or the pseudogene TRBV3-2) with TRBJ1-2, with a tentative D call TRBD1 (5 bases). The CDR3 extends over 13 amino acids. CDR1 and CDR2 (germline): LGHDT, YNNKEL (reference sequence). Trimming pared 0 bases from V and 8 bases from J, leaving 10 bases between. The chain's CDR3 is CASSQDWGDGYTF. As DNA, the CDR3 is TGTGCCAGCAGCCAAGATTGGGGGGACGGCTACACCTTC.

This clone was detected many times. V gene TRBV9 combines with J gene TRBJ1-1, with 7 bases identical to TRBD1. J was trimmed by 1 base and V by 3 bases; bases with no gene match: 6. Germline V gene sequence: CDR1 SGDLS, CDR2 YYNGEE. The CDR3 is 15 residues long. CDR3 in amino acids: CASSEGTAPNTEAFF. CDR3 in DNA: TGTGCCAGCAGCGAGGGGACAGCTCCGAACACTGAAGCTTTCTTT.

V gene TRBV2 combines with J gene TRBJ1-1; the match to TRBD1 covers 7 bases. The CDR3 runs to 15 residues. The V and J ends lost 1 base and 8 bases, in that order; junction bases with no gene match: 10. The germline V gene has CDR1 SNHLY and CDR2 FYNNEI. CDR3 residues: CASSEVPLPTGEAFF. CDR3 nucleotide sequence: TGTGCCAGCAGTGAAGTCCCCCTTCCGACAGGGGAAGCTTTCTTT.